The following is a T cell receptor beta chain sequence with its context. The data stem from a study of blood T cell repertoires in COVID-19. Data came from immunoSEQ multiplex PCR; TCRdb stores just in-frame clones and leaves some out. This table has approximately 77,000 clones, about 80% appearing once. Germline V CDR1 and CDR2: SGHNT, YENEEA. V shed 2 bases and J 0 bases; nucleotides not matched to a gene: 8. The CDR3 sequence is 17 residues long. Sequenced input: peripheral blood. The chain employs TRBV11-3 and TRBJ1-1; TRBD1 matches at 8 bases. This TCR was sampled from a woman aged 70-85 years with acute or convalescent COVID-19. The CDR3 coding sequence is TGTGCCAGCAGCTTATGGGCAGGGGGCGTCATGAACACTGAAGCTTTCTTT. Translated: CASSLWAGGVMNTEAFF.